Reported below is one TCR beta chain. Its antigen is not known. Nested PCRs of approximately 17 and 9 cycles, two in total, were run on TCRalpha and TCRbeta cDNA. No DNA is given; TCRdb re-called the 5' RACE reads and lists each CDR3 protein once. The sample yields fewer than 200,000 distinct CDR3 sequences, of which the top ten take up 2.4%. The CDR3 loop spans 12 amino acids. Germline V CDR1 and CDR2: MNHEY, SMNVEV (reference sequence). The data originate from a study of monozygotic twins with inflammatory bowel disease. Study-wide points: With others, IBD patients shared fewer clonotypes than healthy twins did, especially with disease activity.

The V and J genes are TRBV27 and TRBJ1-3. The sample was blood. The receptor was isolated from a human donor with ulcerative colitis or Crohn's disease, or a healthy co-twin of an affected twin (not recorded which). The CDR3 spells CASSPLGNTIYF.